This T cell receptor (beta chain) originates from a study of shared clonotypes between healthy human individuals. About the study: Donors had three CD4 naive, three CD4 memory, two CD8 naive and one CD8 memory plate apiece.

The data were produced by immunoSEQ multiplex PCR, yet TCRdb's version contains in-frame clones alone and is incomplete. Among roughly 1 million clones listed, more than 75% were seen once. HIV-negative, healthy adults without recent acute infections or vaccinations were the donors. Only Caucasian adults living in Nashville, Tennessee served as donors. The sequenced material came from memory CD4+ T cells from PBMCs. Documented subset: CD45RA-negative fraction. This receptor was taken from a young man in good health. Some clones in this sample may be carry-over from other donors' samples.

The CDR3 protein is CASSHPGYVRNEQFF. CDR3 in DNA: TGCGCCAGCAGCCACCCCGGTTACGTACGCAATGAGCAGTTCTTC. This rearrangement joins TRBV4-1 to TRBJ2-1; D uncertain. V was shortened by 3 bases and J by 6 bases, with 15 bases between the two germline ends. The germline V gene has CDR1 MGHRA and CDR2 YSYEKL. The CDR3 has 15 residues.